The source of this T cell receptor (beta chain) is a study of blood T cell repertoires in COVID-19. Study as a whole: COVID-19 samples, acute and convalescent, were from the United States, Italy and Spain.

The Seattle patients joined while their infection was active and were tracked longitudinally afterward. Germline V gives CDR1 MNHEY, CDR2 SVGAGI. V shed 5 bases, J shed 4 bases, and the junction held 9 bases outside the gene matches. The CDR3 spans 15 residues. Original analysis: Using reference gene primer amplification, nucleated cell counts were estimated. The assay was immunoSEQ multiplex PCR, and TCRdb's table has in-frame clones only and misses some. V and J calls plus clone size are reproduced from that table; the DNA served to infer D and trimming. The sample includes 200,000 to 250,000 clones, more than 80% of them seen just once.

Material: peripheral blood. This sequence originates from a young man with COVID-19, enrolled during active disease. V and J are TRBV6-5 and TRBJ1-2, with 8 bases fitting TRBD1. For the CDR3, the DNA is TGTGCCAGCAGTATCCAGGGGGCCGGTTTCTATGGCTACACCTTC. Protein: CASSIQGAGFYGYTF.